This T cell receptor (beta chain) was recorded in a study of T cell responses to AZD1222 COVID-19 vaccine. Findings and caveats of the study: Donors skewed white British and female; clonal diversity was possibly underestimated. Across the whole spike, CD4 TCRs peaked at regions 160-218 and 743-854.

Remarks on this clone: Its antigen is still unknown.

Assay used: immunoSEQ multiplex PCR; TCRdb lists only in-frame clones, some missing. The sample has about 140,000 clones, just under 95% seen once. V trimming: 4 bases; J trimming: 4 bases; junction bases outside the gene matches: 5. Germline V lookup: CDR1 MNHEY, CDR2 SMNVEV (reference sequence). This CDR3 spans 15 amino acids. The chain links TRBV27 to TRBJ2-7; 12 positions agree with TRBD2. The input for sequencing was peripheral blood, taken on day 0 of AZD1222 vaccination. The sequence was collected from an adult in good health. In DNA, the CDR3 is TGTGCCAGCAGTTCCTTGCTAGCGGGAGGGTACGAGCAGTACTTC. Translation gives CASSSLLAGGYEQYF.